Below, 10 T cell receptor beta chains from the same sample are listed, as sequenced in a study of blood T cell repertoires in COVID-19. TCRdb's table, derived via immunoSEQ multiplex PCR, lists solely in-frame clones and lacks some. The sample comprises around 99,000 clones, 75% to 85% of which are singletons, and 7% to 9.5% rests with the top ten. Sequencing input: peripheral blood. The receptors were gathered from a woman aged 80 or older with active or convalescent COVID-19.

This sequence joins TRBV25-1 and TRBJ2-2; D might be TRBD2 (6 bases). CDR3 length: 15 residues. From germline, CDR1 is MGHDK and CDR2 SYGVNS. V lost 3 bases, J lost 0 bases, and 8 bases lay in between. CDR3 sequence (DNA): TGTGCCAGCAGTGACGCGGGATCGAACACCGGGGAGCTGTTTTTT. This sequence encodes CASSDAGSNTGELFF.

The chain has TRBV7-9 and TRBJ2-5; weak D call: TRBD2 (5 bases). Trimming removed 2 bases at V and 5 bases at J, with 9 bases between. The CDR3 consists of 13 residues. The germline V gene has CDR1 SEHNR and CDR2 FQNEAQ (reference sequence). The CDR3 reads CASSLPPGETQYF. The CDR3 region has the DNA TGTGCCAGCAGCTTACCCCCGGGGGAGACCCAGTACTTC.

The chain is built from TRBV15 and TRBJ2-1; the match to TRBD2 covers 9 bases. Losses at the gene ends were 1 base for V and 0 bases for J; bases not matched to a gene: 7. CDR3 length: 18 amino acids. Germline CDR1 is LNHNV and CDR2 is YYDKDF (reference sequence). The CDR3 spells CATSRVYLTSGSYNEQFF. CDR3 sequence (DNA): TGTGCCACCAGCAGAGTTTATTTGACTAGCGGCTCCTACAATGAGCAGTTCTTC.

The V gene is TRBV5-8, the J gene TRBJ2-5; possible D gene TRBD2, 6 bases. With 1 base removed from V and 4 bases from J, the gap between germline ends came to 11 bases. This CDR3 is 14 amino acids long. From germline, CDR1 is SGHTS and CDR2 YDEGEE. CDR3 nucleotides: TGTGCCAGCAGCTTGCCGGGAGTTTTAGAGACCCAGTACTTC. This codes for CASSLPGVLETQYF. Full variable domain (remainder filled in from reference TRBV5-8 and TRBJ2-5): EAGVTQSPTHLIKTRGQQATLRCSPISGHTSVYWYQQALGLGLQFLLWYDEGEERNRGNFPPRFSGRQFPNYSSELNVNALELEDSALYLCASSLPGVLETQYFGPGTRLLVL.

The rearrangement links TRBV28 to TRBJ2-3, with TRBD2 matching over 9 bases. J was trimmed by 2 bases and V by 6 bases; bases with no gene match: 9. CDR1 and CDR2 (germline): MDHEN, SYDVKM. The CDR3 totals 16 residues. The CDR3 sequence: CASSYELAGNTDTQYF. The CDR3 DNA sequence: TGTGCCAGCAGCTACGAACTAGCGGGCAACACAGATACGCAGTATTTT.

This CDR3 is CASSTGAYGYTF. CDR3 sequence (DNA): TGTGCCAGCAGTACAGGAGCCTATGGCTACACCTTC. The J gene is TRBJ1-2, the V gene TRBV6-6; a weak D match, TRBD1 (5 bases). Germline assignment: CDR1 MNHNY and CDR2 SVGAGI (reference sequence). The ends were cut back, 5 bases at V and 4 bases at J, with 8 bases in the middle. The CDR3 spans 12 residues.

This chain links TRBV27 with TRBJ1-4; TRBD1 matches 7 bases. Germline V gene lookup returns CDR1 MNHEY and CDR2 SMNVEV (reference sequence). The CDR3 runs 14 residues. The V gene end was trimmed by 2 bases and the J gene end by 3 bases; junction bases not matched to a gene: 0. In DNA, the CDR3 is TGTGCCAGCAGTTTACAGGGGGCTAATGAAAAACTGTTTTTT. It translates to CASSLQGANEKLFF.

The V call is TRBV11-2, the J call TRBJ2-7; 14 bases are a match to TRBD2. J gave up 4 bases and V 4 bases, and 9 bases lay outside the gene matches. This CDR3 region has 17 residues. The germline gives CDR1 SGHAT, CDR2 FQNNGV. Here the CDR3 reads CASSSLMGLAGAYEQYF. DNA of the CDR3: TGTGCCAGCAGCTCCCTTATGGGACTAGCGGGAGCTTACGAGCAGTACTTC.

The chain uses TRBV11-2 and TRBJ2-6; 8 nucleotides agree with TRBD1. Germline loops: CDR1 SGHAT, CDR2 FQNNGV. The CDR3 is 16 amino acids. After removal of 5 bases from V and 2 bases from J, the junction contained 5 bases not matched to a gene. The CDR3 here is CASSAQGQAGANVLTF. The CDR3 coding sequence is TGTGCCAGCAGCGCCCAGGGACAGGCTGGGGCCAACGTCCTGACTTTC.

CDR3 in DNA: TGTGCCAGCAGTTTACTAGCGGAAGGTTCCTACGAGCAGTACTTC. It encodes CASSLLAEGSYEQYF. This chain joins TRBV27 and TRBJ2-7; 7 bases map to TRBD2. Germline V lookup: CDR1 MNHEY, CDR2 SMNVEV (reference sequence). This CDR3 region has 15 residues. The V and J ends lost 2 bases and 1 base, in that order; junction bases with no gene match: 5.